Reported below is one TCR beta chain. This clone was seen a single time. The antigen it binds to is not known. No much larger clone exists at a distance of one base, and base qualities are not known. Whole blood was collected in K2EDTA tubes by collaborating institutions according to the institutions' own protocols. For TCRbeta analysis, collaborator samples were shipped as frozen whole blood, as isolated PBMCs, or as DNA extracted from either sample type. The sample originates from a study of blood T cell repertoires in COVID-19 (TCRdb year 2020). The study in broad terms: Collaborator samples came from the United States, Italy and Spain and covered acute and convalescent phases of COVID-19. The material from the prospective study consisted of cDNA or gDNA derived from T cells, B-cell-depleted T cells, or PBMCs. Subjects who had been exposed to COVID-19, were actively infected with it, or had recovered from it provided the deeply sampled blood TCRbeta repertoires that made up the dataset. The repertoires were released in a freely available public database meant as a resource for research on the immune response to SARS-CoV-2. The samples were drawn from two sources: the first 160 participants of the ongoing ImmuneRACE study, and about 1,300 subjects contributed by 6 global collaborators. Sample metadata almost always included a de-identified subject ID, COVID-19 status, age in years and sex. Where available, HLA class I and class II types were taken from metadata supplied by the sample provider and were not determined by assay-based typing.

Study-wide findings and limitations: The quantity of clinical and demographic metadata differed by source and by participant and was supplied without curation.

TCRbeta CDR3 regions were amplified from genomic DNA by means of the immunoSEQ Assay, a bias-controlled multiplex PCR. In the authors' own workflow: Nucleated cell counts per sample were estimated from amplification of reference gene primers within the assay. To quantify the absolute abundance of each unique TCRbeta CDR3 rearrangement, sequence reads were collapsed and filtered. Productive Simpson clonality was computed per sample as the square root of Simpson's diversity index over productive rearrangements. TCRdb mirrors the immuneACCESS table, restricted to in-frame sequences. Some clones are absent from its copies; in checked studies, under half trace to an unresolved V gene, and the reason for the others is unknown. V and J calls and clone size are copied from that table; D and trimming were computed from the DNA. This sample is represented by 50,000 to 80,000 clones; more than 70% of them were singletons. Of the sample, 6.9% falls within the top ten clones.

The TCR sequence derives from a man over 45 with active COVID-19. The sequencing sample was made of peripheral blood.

The DNA sequence is as follows: TGTGCCGGGACCAAACAGGGGGCAATCACTGAAGCTTTCTTT. It translates as CAGTKQGAITEAFF. The chain is encoded by TRBV7-9 joined to TRBJ1-1, and 9 junctional nucleotides match TRBD1. Trimming accounts for 11 bases at V and 4 bases at J, while the number of junction bases matched to no gene is 11. CDR1 SEHNR and CDR2 FQNEAQ were looked up in the germline V gene (reference sequence). Its CDR3 holds 14 amino acids, cysteine through phenylalanine. Solely the CDR3 DNA is kept, with 42 bases framed from the first base.